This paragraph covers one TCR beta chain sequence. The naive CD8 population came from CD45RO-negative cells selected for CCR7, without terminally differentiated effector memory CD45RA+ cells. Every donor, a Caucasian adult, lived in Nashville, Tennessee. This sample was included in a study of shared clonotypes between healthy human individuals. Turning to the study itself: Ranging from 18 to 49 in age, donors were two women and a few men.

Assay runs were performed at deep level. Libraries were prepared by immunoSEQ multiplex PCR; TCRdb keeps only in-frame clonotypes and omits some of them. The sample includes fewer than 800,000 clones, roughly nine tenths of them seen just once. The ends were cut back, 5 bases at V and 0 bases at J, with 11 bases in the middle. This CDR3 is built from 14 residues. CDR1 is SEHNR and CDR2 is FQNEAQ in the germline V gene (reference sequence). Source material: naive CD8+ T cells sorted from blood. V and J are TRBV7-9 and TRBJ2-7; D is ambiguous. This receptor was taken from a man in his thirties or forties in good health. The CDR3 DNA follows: TGTGCCAGCAGCCACCCCGGCGGCTCCTACGAGCAGTACTTC. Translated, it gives CASSHPGGSYEQYF. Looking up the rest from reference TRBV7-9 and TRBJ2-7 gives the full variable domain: DTGVSQNPRHKITKRGQNVTFRCDPISEHNRLYWYRQTLGQGPEFLTYFQNEAQLEKSRLLSDRFSAERPKGSFSTLEIQRTEQGDSAMYLCASSHPGGSYEQYFGPGTRLTVT.